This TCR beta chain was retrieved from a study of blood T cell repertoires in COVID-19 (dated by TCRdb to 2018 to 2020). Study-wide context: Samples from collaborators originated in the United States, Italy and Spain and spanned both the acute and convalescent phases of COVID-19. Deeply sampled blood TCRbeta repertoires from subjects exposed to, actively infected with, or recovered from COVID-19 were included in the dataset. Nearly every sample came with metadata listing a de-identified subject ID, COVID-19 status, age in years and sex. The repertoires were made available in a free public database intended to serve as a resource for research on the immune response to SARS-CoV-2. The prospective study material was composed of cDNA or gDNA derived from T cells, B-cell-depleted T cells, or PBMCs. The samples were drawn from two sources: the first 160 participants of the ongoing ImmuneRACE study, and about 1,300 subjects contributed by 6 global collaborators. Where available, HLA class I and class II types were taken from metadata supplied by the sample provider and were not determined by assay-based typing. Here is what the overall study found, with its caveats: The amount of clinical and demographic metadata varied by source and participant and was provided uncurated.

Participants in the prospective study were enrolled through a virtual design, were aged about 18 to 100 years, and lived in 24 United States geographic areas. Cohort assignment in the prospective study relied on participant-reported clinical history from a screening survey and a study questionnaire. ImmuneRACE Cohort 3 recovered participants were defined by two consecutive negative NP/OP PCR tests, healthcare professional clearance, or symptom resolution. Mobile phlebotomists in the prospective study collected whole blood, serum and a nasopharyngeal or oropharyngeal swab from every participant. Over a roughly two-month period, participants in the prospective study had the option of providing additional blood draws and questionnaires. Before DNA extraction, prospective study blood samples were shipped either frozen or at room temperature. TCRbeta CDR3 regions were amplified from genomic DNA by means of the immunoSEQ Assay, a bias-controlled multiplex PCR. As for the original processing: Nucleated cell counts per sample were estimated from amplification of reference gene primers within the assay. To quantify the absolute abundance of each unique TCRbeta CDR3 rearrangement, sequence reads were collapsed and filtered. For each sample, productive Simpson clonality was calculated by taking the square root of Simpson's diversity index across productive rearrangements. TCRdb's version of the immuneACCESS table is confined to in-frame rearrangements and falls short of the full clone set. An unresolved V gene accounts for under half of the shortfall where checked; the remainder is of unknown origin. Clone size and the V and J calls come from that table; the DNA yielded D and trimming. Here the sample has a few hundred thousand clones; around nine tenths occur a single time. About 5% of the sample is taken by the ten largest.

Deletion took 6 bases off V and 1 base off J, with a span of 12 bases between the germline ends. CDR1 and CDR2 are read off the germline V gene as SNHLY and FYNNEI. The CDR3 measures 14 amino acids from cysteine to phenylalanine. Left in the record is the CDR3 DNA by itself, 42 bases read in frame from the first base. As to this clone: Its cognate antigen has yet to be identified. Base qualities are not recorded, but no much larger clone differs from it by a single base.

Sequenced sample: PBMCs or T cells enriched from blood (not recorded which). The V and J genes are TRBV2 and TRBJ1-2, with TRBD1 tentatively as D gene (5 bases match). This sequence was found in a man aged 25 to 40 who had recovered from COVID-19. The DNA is TGTGCCAGCAGCACCGGGGGACTTAACTATGGCTACACCTTC. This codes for CASSTGGLNYGYTF.